The 5 T cell receptor beta chains listed next were all sequenced from one sample in a study of blood T cells in healthy people across ages. The use of a sample-barcoded 5' primer and a J-beta primer mix characterized a second PCR of roughly 7 to 12 cycles. TCRdb reprocessed the 5' RACE reads via MiXCR and lists one record per CDR3 protein. The data contain roughly 1 million distinct CDR3 sequences, roughly 24% of them singletons. This sample also belongs to another study, concerning T cells of mothers and their children.

The source material was blood. The receptors come from a girl aged 2-10 years in good health.

The table lists this clonotype with a few counts. The chain carries TRBV20-1 and TRBJ1-4; no definite D call. The CDR3 extends over 14 amino acids. Trimming cost V 4 bases and J 0 bases, with 9 bases left between them. The germline CDR1 and CDR2 sequences are DFQATT and SNEGSKA (reference sequence). The CDR3 DNA reads TGCAGTGCTAAAATCGGGACAACTAATGAAAAACTGTTTTTT. Protein sequence: CSAKIGTTNEKLFF.

V gene TRBV4-3 combines with J gene TRBJ2-5; 9 bases agree with TRBD2. The J call may be wrong; the DNA end is better matched by TRBJ2-7. This CDR3 has 13 residues. CDR1 and CDR2 from the germline V gene are LGHNA and YSLEER. CDR3 sequence: CASSPGLALEQYF. The CDR3 DNA sequence: TGCGCCAGCAGCCCGGGACTAGCTCTCGAGCAGTACTTC.

The chain is built from TRBV5-6 and TRBJ2-5, with D possibly being TRBD1 (5 bases). CDR1 is SGHDT, CDR2 YYEEEE, per germline. Trimming removed 4 bases from V and 2 bases from J, with 12 bases in between. The CDR3 loop spans 14 amino acids. CDR3: CASSLWTTQETQYF. The CDR3 coding sequence is TGTGCCAGCAGCCTCTGGACAACGCAAGAGACCCAGTACTTC. The variable domain in full, with the rest retrieved from reference TRBV5-6 and TRBJ2-5, is DAGVTQSPTHLIKTRGQQVTLRCSPKSGHDTVSWYQQALGQGPQFIFQYYEEEERQRGNFPDRFSGHQFPNYSSELNVNALLLGDSALYLCASSLWTTQETQYFGPGTRLLVL.

This chain joins TRBV12-3 or TRBV12-4 and TRBJ2-5; D is tentatively TRBD1 or TRBD2 (5 bases each). V was shortened by 6 bases and J by 4 bases, with 15 bases between the two germline ends. The CDR3 runs 14 residues. The CDR3 loop reads CASRSQGVGETQYF. For the CDR3, the DNA is TGTGCCAGCAGATCTCAGGGAGTTGGAGAGACCCAGTACTTC.

The chain uses TRBV24-1 and TRBJ2-3; 10 nucleotides agree with TRBD2. The CDR3 extends over 18 amino acids. Germline-derived CDR1 and CDR2 are KGHDR and SFDVKD. The CDR3 reads CATAGVLAGGDPRDTQYF. DNA of the CDR3: TGTGCTACCGCGGGGGTGTTAGCGGGGGGCGACCCTCGAGATACGCAGTATTTT.